The entry below gives a single T cell receptor beta chain sequence along with its context. The data originate from a study of T cells of healthy individuals. The germline gives CDR1 MNHNS, CDR2 SASEGT. CDR3 length: 15 amino acids. After removal of 7 bases from V and 5 bases from J, the junction contained 10 bases not matched to a gene. TCRdb reanalysed the 5' RACE reads using MiXCR and keeps one entry per CDR3 protein. Of 55,000 to 65,000 distinct CDR3 sequences in the sample, 15% to 20% are singletons; the top ten hold about 4.7%. The chain joins TRBV6-1 to TRBJ2-5; TRBD1 matches 10 bases. This sequence was found in a human donor in good health. The CDR3 protein is CASTPTGTGVETQYF. DNA for the CDR3: TGTGCCAGCACACCGACCGGGACAGGGGTTGAGACCCAGTACTTC.